This TCR beta chain stems from a study of T cells in tuberculosis. Across the study: T cells were selected with CD1B tetramers loaded with glucose monomycolate.

The protocol was immunoSEQ multiplex PCR, while the TCRdb copy is restricted to in-frame clones and leaves out a portion. The sample lists tens of thousands of clones; about 76% were seen once. Thawed, overnight-rested PBMC were stained with GMM-loaded CD1B tetramer, viability dye and anti-CD3, then sorted. The lipid loaded on the CD1B tetramers was C32 glucose monomycolate from Rhodococcus equi. The sequence came from an adult woman with latent tuberculosis. The sample consisted of CD1b-GMM tetramer-negative cells sorted from PBMCs.

The chain's CDR3 is CASGGQRPYEQYF. In nucleotides, the CDR3 is TGTGCCAGCGGGGGACAGCGGCCCTACGAGCAGTACTTC. The genes are TRBV6-5 and TRBJ2-7, with TRBD1 identical over 7 bases. Looked up from germline, CDR1 is MNHEY and CDR2 is SVGAGI. The CDR3 is made up of 13 amino acids. The V gene end was trimmed by 8 bases and the J gene end by 2 bases; junction bases not matched to a gene: 6.